This is a list of T cell receptor beta chains from one sample in a study of blood T cell repertoires in COVID-19. The table came from immunoSEQ multiplex PCR; TCRdb's copy has only in-frame clones and leaves some out. Of 80,000 to 90,000 clones listed, around nine tenths are singletons. Sequencing was performed on peripheral blood. The source is a man older than 75 with active or convalescent COVID-19. The CDR3 runs from the conserved cysteine through the conserved F or W. The D gene is left open where the match is weak. Some rows have no size entry. The others give once, few or many, or a class for an expanded clone.

j_call v_call clone_size d_call cdr3_aa cdr3_nt
TRBJ2-2 TRBV19 NA NA CASRGGGRTGELFF TGTGCCAGTAGGGGTGGAGGGAGGACCGGGGAGCTGTTTTTT
TRBJ2-2 TRBV19 NA TRBD2 CASSIAGGRNTGELFF TGTGCCAGTAGTATAGCAGGCGGGAGGAACACCGGGGAGCTGTTTTTT
TRBJ1-2 TRBV5-1 NA NA CASSPGGGTRGGYTF TGCGCCAGCAGCCCAGGCGGGGGCACCAGGGGTGGCTACACCTTC
TRBJ2-7 TRBV3-1/TRBV3-2 NA TRBD2 CASSQVAGGSYEQYF TGTGCCAGCAGCCAAGTAGCGGGAGGGTCCTACGAGCAGTACTTC
TRBJ2-1 TRBV5-4 few TRBD2 CASRGLAGSYNEQFF TGTGCCAGCCGGGGGCTAGCGGGTTCCTACAATGAGCAGTTCTTC
TRBJ2-4 TRBV5-1 NA TRBD2 CASSLEASGVNIQYF TGCGCCAGCAGCTTGGAAGCTAGCGGGGTAAACATTCAGTACTTC
TRBJ2-3 TRBV28 NA TRBD2 CASSLTLRGRAVDTQYF TGTGCCAGCAGTTTAACCCTCCGCGGGAGGGCCGTAGATACGCAGTATTTT
TRBJ2-1 TRBV6-2/TRBV6-3 NA TRBD2 CASSYRETSGNYNEQFF TGTGCCAGCAGTTACAGAGAGACTAGCGGGAACTACAATGAGCAGTTCTTC
TRBJ2-7 TRBV9 once TRBD2 CASSVGNLAGVNEQYF TGTGCCAGCAGCGTAGGTAACCTAGCGGGAGTTAACGAGCAGTACTTC
TRBJ1-2 TRBV6-2/TRBV6-3 NA NA CASSYVHGRVNYGYTF TGTGCCAGCAGTTACGTCCATGGCAGGGTTAACTATGGCTACACCTTC
TRBJ1-2 TRBV7-6 NA NA CASSLGTLVSSNYGYTF TGTGCCAGCAGCTTAGGGACATTAGTCTCATCTAACTATGGCTACACCTTC
TRBJ1-2 TRBV6-5 NA TRBD1 CASSLGQVYGYTF TGTGCCAGCAGTTTGGGACAGGTCTATGGCTACACCTTC
TRBJ1-6 TRBV7-2 NA NA CASSLGQEPLHF TGTGCCAGCAGCTTAGGACAGGAGCCCCTCCACTTT
TRBJ2-5 TRBV7-9 NA NA CASSSQDGAETQYF TGTGCCAGCAGCTCCCAAGATGGGGCGGAGACCCAGTACTTC
TRBJ1-1 TRBV30 NA NA CAWTKGGPEAFF TGTGCCTGGACCAAAGGGGGTCCTGAAGCTTTCTTT
TRBJ1-1 TRBV11-1 NA NA CASSPGEVSEAFF TGTGCCAGCAGCCCTGGGGAGGTTTCTGAAGCTTTCTTT
TRBJ2-3 TRBV7-8 NA TRBD2 CASSSRREFADTQYF TGTGCCAGCAGCTCCCGGCGGGAGTTCGCAGATACGCAGTATTTT
TRBJ2-3 TRBV25-1 NA TRBD1 CASSDPTGTGTDTQYF TGTGCCAGCAGTGACCCAACCGGGACAGGGACAGATACGCAGTATTTT
TRBJ2-1 TRBV10-3 NA TRBD2 CAISLKGNRAGGGSYNEQFF TGTGCCATCAGCCTCAAGGGAAACCGAGCGGGAGGGGGGTCCTACAATGAGCAGTTCTTC
TRBJ2-7 TRBV4-2 NA NA CASSQASDSSYEQYF TGTGCCAGCAGCCAAGCATCGGACAGTTCCTACGAGCAGTACTTC
TRBJ2-3 TRBV7-9 NA TRBD2 CALAGGRDTQYF TGTGCCTTAGCGGGAGGGAGAGATACGCAGTATTTT
TRBJ2-7 TRBV7-7 NA TRBD2 CASSLWWGLRDYYEQYF TGTGCTAGCAGCTTATGGTGGGGACTACGAGACTACTACGAGCAGTACTTC
TRBJ1-3 TRBV28 once TRBD1 CASSSEDRVSGNTIYF TGTGCCAGCAGTTCCGAAGACAGGGTATCTGGAAACACCATATATTTT
TRBJ2-7 TRBV18 NA TRBD1 CASSPGTGSSYEQYF TGTGCCAGCTCACCAGGGACAGGGAGCTCCTACGAGCAGTACTTC
TRBJ2-7 TRBV11-2 NA TRBD2 CASSFGLAGYEQYF TGTGCCAGCAGCTTCGGACTAGCGGGATACGAGCAGTACTTC
TRBJ1-1 TRBV19 NA TRBD1 CASSPSRTGMNTEAFF TGTGCCAGTAGTCCGTCTCGGACAGGGATGAACACTGAAGCTTTCTTT
TRBJ1-2 TRBV28 NA NA CASTEERGGLTF TGTGCCAGCACCGAGGAGAGGGGGGGTTTGACCTTC
TRBJ2-7 TRBV9 NA TRBD2 CASSVGPQASGYEQYF TGTGCCAGCAGCGTAGGTCCCCAGGCTAGCGGCTACGAGCAGTACTTC
TRBJ1-1 TRBV7-2 NA NA CASSTQKNTEAFF TGTGCCAGCAGCACGCAGAAAAACACTGAAGCTTTCTTT
TRBJ2-5 TRBV11-3 NA TRBD2 CASSLAGSETQYF TGTGCCAGCAGCCTAGCGGGATCGGAGACCCAGTACTTC
TRBJ1-4 TRBV7-2 NA NA CASSLETGEKLFF TGTGCCAGCAGCTTAGAGACAGGAGAAAAACTGTTTTTT
TRBJ2-5 TRBV5-1 NA NA CASSLDSPETQYF TGCGCCAGCAGCTTGGACTCTCCGGAGACCCAGTACTTC
TRBJ1-1 TRBV11-2 once TRBD1 CASSSKAGGTEAFF TGTGCCAGCAGCTCCAAGGCAGGGGGGACTGAAGCTTTCTTT
TRBJ2-7 TRBV18 few TRBD1 CASSQNRAGGYEPYEQYF TGTGCCAGCTCACAGAACCGGGCAGGGGGCTACGAGCCCTACGAGCAGTACTTC
TRBJ2-7 TRBV7-2 NA NA CASSLGTSPYEQYF TGTGCCAGCAGCTTGGGTACTAGCCCGTACGAGCAGTACTTC
TRBJ1-1 TRBV5-1 NA NA CASSPQGFGTEAFF TGCGCCAGCAGTCCGCAGGGTTTTGGAACTGAAGCTTTCTTT
TRBJ1-6 TRBV7-8 NA TRBD1 CASSSDRGHSPLHF TGTGCCAGCAGCTCCGACAGGGGGCATTCACCCCTCCACTTT
TRBJ2-7 TRBV6-2/TRBV6-3 NA NA CASSYSIQGFSYEQYF TGTGCCAGCAGTTACAGCATACAGGGTTTCTCCTACGAGCAGTACTTC
TRBJ2-7 TRBV19 NA TRBD2 CASSIVPGAGYEQYF TGTGCCAGTAGTATAGTTCCGGGAGCGGGGTACGAGCAGTACTTC
TRBJ1-1 TRBV2 NA NA CASSEGLNTEAFF TGTGCCAGCAGTGAAGGGCTGAACACTGAAGCTTTCTTT
TRBJ2-5 TRBV6-2/TRBV6-3 NA NA CASSWLQVPQETQYF TGTGCCAGCAGTTGGTTACAGGTCCCCCAAGAGACCCAGTACTTC
TRBJ2-5 TRBV20-1 NA NA CSASGGTQGETQYF TGCAGTGCTAGTGGGGGGACACAGGGGGAGACCCAGTACTTC
TRBJ1-4 TRBV6-1 NA NA CASSELAEKLFF TGTGCCAGCAGTGAACTAGCGGAAAAACTGTTTTTT
TRBJ1-1 TRBV30 few TRBD1 CAWSPGGAGTEAFF TGTGCCTGGAGTCCAGGGGGCGCAGGCACTGAAGCTTTCTTT
TRBJ2-3 TRBV24-1 NA TRBD1 CATSDSNRGPPHDTQYF TGTGCCACCAGTGATTCAAACAGGGGTCCCCCGCACGATACGCAGTATTTT